These 18 T cell receptor beta chains share one sample of origin, sequenced in a study of technical replicates of blood from a handful of donors. The assay was immunoSEQ multiplex PCR, and TCRdb's table has in-frame clones only and misses some. The table shows under 65,000 clones, with 86% occurring only once. The specimen was PBMCs. The origin of the receptors is a human donor in good health. Some clones in this sample may be carry-over from other donors' samples.

The genes are TRBV7-7 and TRBJ2-2; unclear D gene. The V end was cut by 8 bases, the J end by 6 bases, with 4 bases between. The CDR3 length is 10 residues. CDR1 SSHAT and CDR2 FNYEAQ come from the germline V gene (reference sequence). The CDR3 DNA is TGTGCCAGCCTTCCCGGGGAGCTGTTTTTT. Translated: CASLPGELFF. Together with reference TRBV7-7 and TRBJ2-2, the CDR3 gives the full variable domain: GAGVSQSPRYKVTKRGQDVTLRCDPISSHATLYWYQQALGQGPEFLTYFNYEAQPDKSGLPSDRFSAERPEGSISTLTIQRTEQRDSAMYRCASLPGELFFGEGSRLTVL.

The genes are TRBV10-3 and TRBJ2-2; 7 bases fit TRBD2. V was clipped by 4 bases and J by 0 bases; unmatched bases: 5. The CDR3 length is 16 residues. Germline V gene lookup returns CDR1 ENHRY and CDR2 SYGVKD. The CDR3 bases are TGTGCCATCAGTGTCCGACTAGCAGCGAACACCGGGGAGCTGTTTTTT. Residues: CAISVRLAANTGELFF.

This clone was found a few times. The rearrangement links TRBV6-6 to TRBJ1-2, with D perhaps matching TRBD1 (5 bases). This CDR3 comprises 15 residues. CDR1 is MNHNY, CDR2 SVGAGI, per germline (reference sequence). With 8 bases removed from V and 3 bases from J, the gap between germline ends came to 19 bases. The CDR3 here is CASGELWGRDYGYTF. In DNA, the CDR3 is TGTGCCAGCGGCGAATTGTGGGGCAGGGACTATGGCTACACCTTC.

In DNA, the CDR3 is TGCGCCAGCAGCTCAGACAGCCCCTCAGATACGCAGTATTTT. It codes for CASSSDSPSDTQYF. V gene TRBV5-1 combines with J gene TRBJ2-3; D is perhaps TRBD1 (5 bases). Between the trimmed V and J ends, which lost 3 bases and 4 bases, there was a span of 12 bases. Looked up from germline, CDR1 is SGHRS and CDR2 is YFSETQ. CDR3 size: 14 residues.

CDR3 coding DNA: TGCGCCAGCAGCTGGGACTTTTATAGCAATCAGCCCCAGCATTTT. Protein product: CASSWDFYSNQPQHF. The J gene is TRBJ1-5, the V gene TRBV4-1, with a possible D match to TRBD1 (5 bases). V was pared by 5 bases and J by 0 bases, with 11 bases between. Germline loops: CDR1 MGHRA, CDR2 YSYEKL. The CDR3 sequence is 15 residues long.

The chain is built from TRBV21-1 and TRBJ2-4; TRBD1, the table's D call, lacks a check against the DNA. TRBV21-1 represents a pseudogene. The CDR3 spans 17 residues. The CDR3 is CASISSWDRIAKNIQYF. In DNA form, the CDR3 reads TGTGCCAGCATCAGTTCATGGGACAGGATAGCCAAAAACATTCAGTACTTC.

CDR3 in amino acids: CASSSGDRGFRNNEQFF. The DNA for the CDR3 is TGCGCCAGCAGCTCCGGGGACAGGGGGTTCAGGAACAATGAGCAGTTCTTC. This chain joins TRBV5-1 and TRBJ2-1, with TRBD1 matching 11 bases. Germline trimming cut 3 bases from V and 5 bases from J; bases unmatched to any gene: 10. Germline values: CDR1 SGHRS, CDR2 YFSETQ. This CDR3 has 17 amino acids.

J is TRBJ2-5 and V is TRBV6-1; D might be TRBD2 (5 bases). Per germline, CDR1 MNHNS and CDR2 SASEGT. The CDR3 covers 13 residues. Trimming took 11 bases from V and 5 from J, leaving 18 bases between them. In DNA, the CDR3 is TGTGCCTCCTCCCTCTGGTCGGGGGAGACCCAGTACTTC. It encodes CASSLWSGETQYF.

The chain uses TRBV7-9 and TRBJ2-7, with 10 nucleotides matching TRBD2. The V gene end was trimmed by 6 bases and the J gene end by 4 bases; junction bases not matched to a gene: 3. Germline V gene data show CDR1 as SEHNR and CDR2 as FQNEAQ (reference sequence). The CDR3 is 13 amino acids. CDR3 bases: TGTGCCAGCAGTCAGGGACTAGCGTACGAGCAGTACTTC. This encodes CASSQGLAYEQYF.

V and J are TRBV30 and TRBJ2-2; tentative D call: TRBD1 (5 bases). CDR1 is GTSNPN and CDR2 is SVGIG in the germline V gene (reference sequence). The CDR3 loop spans 14 amino acids. Deletions cut 2 bases from V and 4 bases from J, with 11 bases between. The CDR3 is CAWSILTATGELFF. As DNA, the CDR3 is TGTGCCTGGAGTATCCTGACAGCCACCGGGGAGCTGTTTTTT.

The CDR3 spells CASSLGVGTSTETQYF. CDR3 nucleotides: TGTGCCAGCAGCTTAGGTGTCGGGACTAGCACTGAGACCCAGTACTTC. The V and J genes are TRBV11-1 and TRBJ2-5; TRBD2 matches 9 bases. CDR3 size: 16 residues. CDR1 is SGHAT and CDR2 is FQDESV in the germline V gene (reference sequence). V was clipped by 1 base and J by 5 bases; unmatched bases: 8.

J is TRBJ1-1 and V is TRBV6-1; TRBD1 is a possible D gene (5 bases). Germline CDR1 reads MNHNS; CDR2 reads SASEGT. Trimming shortened V by 4 bases and J by 7 bases, and 7 bases separated the two germline ends. The CDR3 totals 11 residues. CDR3 loop: CASSGQGEAFF. CDR3 in DNA: TGTGCCAGCAGTGGTCAGGGTGAAGCTTTCTTT.

The V and J genes are TRBV4-3 and TRBJ1-2; D might be TRBD1 (5 bases). Deletions cut 4 bases from V and 5 bases from J, with 11 bases between. This CDR3 has 13 residues. Germline CDR1 LGHNA, CDR2 YSLEER. CDR3 bases: TGCGCCAGCAGCCCCACGACAGATTATGGCTACACCTTC. Translation: CASSPTTDYGYTF.

In its sample, this clone was seen a few times. This rearrangement joins TRBV30 to TRBJ1-5, with 8 bases matching TRBD1. V dropped 0 bases and J dropped 3; count of bases not matched to a gene: 4. CDR3 size: 15 residues. The germline V gene has CDR1 GTSNPN and CDR2 SVGIG (reference sequence). In DNA form, the CDR3 reads TGTGCCTGGAGTGTACCGGACAGGGTCAATCAGCCCCAGCATTTT. Translating it yields CAWSVPDRVNQPQHF. Filled out from reference TRBV30 and TRBJ1-5, the complete variable domain reads SQTIHQWPATLVQPVGSPLSLECTVEGTSNPNLYWYRQAAGRGLQLLFYSVGIGQISSEVPQNLSASRPQDRQFILSSKKLLLSDSGFYLCAWSVPDRVNQPQHFGDGTRLSIL.

The CDR3 DNA is TGTGCCAGCAGCATCACAGGGGGGAGCACTGAAGCTTTCTTT. Protein sequence: CASSITGGSTEAFF. The chain carries TRBV7-3 and TRBJ1-1, with 8 bases aligning to TRBD1. The CDR3 loop spans 14 amino acids. J lost 4 bases, V lost 5 bases, and 6 bases had no gene match. Germline-derived CDR1 and CDR2 are SGHTA and FQGTGA.

This sequence joins TRBV7-8 and TRBJ1-2, with 7 bases matching TRBD1. The CDR3 covers 16 residues. CDR1 SGHVS and CDR2 FQNEAQ come from the germline V gene. Trimming at V came to 0 bases and at J to 1 base, leaving 5 bases not matched to a gene. This CDR3 is CASSLAGAGGNYGYTF. The DNA of the CDR3 is TGTGCCAGCAGCTTAGCTGGGGCAGGGGGTAACTATGGCTACACCTTC. The entire variable domain, with the rest obtained from reference TRBV7-8 and TRBJ1-2, is as follows: GAGVSQSPRYKVAKRGQDVALRCDPISGHVSLFWYQQALGQGPEFLTYFQNEAQLDKSGLPSDRFFAERPEGSVSTLKIQRTQQEDSAVYLCASSLAGAGGNYGYTFGSGTRLTVV.

This clone was observed a few times. This sequence joins TRBV7-3 and TRBJ1-1; tentatively, D is TRBD1 (6 bases). The CDR3 has 14 residues. The germline V and J ends were trimmed by 1 base and 5 bases, with 11 bases remaining between them. Per germline, CDR1 SGHTA and CDR2 FQGTGA. CDR3 amino acids: CASSLMGQGTEAFF. The CDR3 nucleotides are TGTGCCAGCAGCTTAATGGGACAAGGGACTGAAGCTTTCTTT.

The chain joins TRBV5-5 to TRBJ2-1; 12 bases are a match to TRBD2. The germline gives CDR1 SGHKS, CDR2 YYEKEE (reference sequence). V lost 1 base, J lost 7 bases, and 3 bases stayed unmatched. The CDR3 covers 15 residues. DNA of the CDR3: TGTGCCAGCAGCTTGTTTACTAGCGGGAGGAATGAGCAGTTCTTC. This gives the protein CASSLFTSGRNEQFF.